Below, one T cell receptor beta chain is given with its context. The repertoire was sequenced with immunoSEQ multiplex PCR; TCRdb's copy has only in-frame clones and lacks some. The data contain about 300,000 clones, roughly four fifths of them singletons. The data are from a study of cytotoxic CD8 clonotypes in ibrutinib-treated CLL. This CDR3 comprises 14 residues. Trimming pared 2 bases from V and 3 bases from J, leaving 11 bases between. The V gene's germline CDR1 is MNHEY and CDR2 SVGAGI. The specimen comprised PBMCs, sampled at disease progression, from a patient treated with ibrutinib. V usage is TRBV6-5 and J usage is TRBJ2-7, with a weak D call TRBD2 (6 bases). The TCR was taken from a human donor with chronic lymphocytic leukemia. CDR3 nucleotide sequence: TGTGCCAGCAGTTACGGAGGGAATGTCTACGAGCAGTACTTC. Amino acid sequence: CASSYGGNVYEQYF.